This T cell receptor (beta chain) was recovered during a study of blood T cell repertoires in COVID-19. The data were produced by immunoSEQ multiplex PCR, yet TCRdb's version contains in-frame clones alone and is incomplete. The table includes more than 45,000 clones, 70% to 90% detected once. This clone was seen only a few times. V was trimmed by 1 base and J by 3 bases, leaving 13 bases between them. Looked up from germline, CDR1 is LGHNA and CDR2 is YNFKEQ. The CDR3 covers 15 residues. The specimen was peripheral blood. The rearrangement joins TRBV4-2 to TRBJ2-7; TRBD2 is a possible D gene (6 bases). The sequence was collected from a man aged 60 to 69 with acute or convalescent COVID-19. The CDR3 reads CASSQGVGGFYEQYF. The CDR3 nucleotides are TGTGCCAGCAGCCAAGGAGTGGGGGGTTTCTACGAGCAGTACTTC.